What follows describes a single T cell receptor beta chain. TCRdb fed the 5' RACE reads into MiXCR, producing one record per CDR3 protein. This table has under 650,000 distinct CDR3 sequences, 18% appearing once. These data come from a study of T-cell memory formation after mild COVID-19. Germline-derived CDR1 and CDR2 are KGHDR and SFDVKD. The CDR3 loop spans 13 amino acids. V gave up 9 bases and J gave up 2 bases; unmatched junction bases: 6. The sample consisted of PBMCs or a T cell subset sorted from them (not recorded which). The chain combines TRBV24-1 with TRBJ2-7; 7 bases match TRBD1. The origin of this receptor is an adult woman who had mild COVID-19 (a few samples of this study predate the infection). Cell type and time point are not known. CDR3 amino acids: CATQQGPPYEQYF. DNA for the CDR3: TGTGCCACCCAACAGGGGCCTCCCTACGAGCAGTACTTC.